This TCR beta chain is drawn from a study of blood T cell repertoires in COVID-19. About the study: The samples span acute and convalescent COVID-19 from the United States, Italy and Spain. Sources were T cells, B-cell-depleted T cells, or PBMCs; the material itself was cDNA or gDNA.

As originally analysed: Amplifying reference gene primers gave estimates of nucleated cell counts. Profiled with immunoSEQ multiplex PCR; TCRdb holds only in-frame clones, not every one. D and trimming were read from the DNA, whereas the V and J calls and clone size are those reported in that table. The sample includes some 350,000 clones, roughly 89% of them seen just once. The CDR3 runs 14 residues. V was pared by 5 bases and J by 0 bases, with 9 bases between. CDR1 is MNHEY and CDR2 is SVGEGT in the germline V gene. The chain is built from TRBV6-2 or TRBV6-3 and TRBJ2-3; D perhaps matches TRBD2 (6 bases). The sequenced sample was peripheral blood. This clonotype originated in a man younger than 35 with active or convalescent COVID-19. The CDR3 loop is CASSRGTSTDTQYF. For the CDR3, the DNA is TGTGCCAGCAGTCGGGGGACCAGCACAGATACGCAGTATTTT.